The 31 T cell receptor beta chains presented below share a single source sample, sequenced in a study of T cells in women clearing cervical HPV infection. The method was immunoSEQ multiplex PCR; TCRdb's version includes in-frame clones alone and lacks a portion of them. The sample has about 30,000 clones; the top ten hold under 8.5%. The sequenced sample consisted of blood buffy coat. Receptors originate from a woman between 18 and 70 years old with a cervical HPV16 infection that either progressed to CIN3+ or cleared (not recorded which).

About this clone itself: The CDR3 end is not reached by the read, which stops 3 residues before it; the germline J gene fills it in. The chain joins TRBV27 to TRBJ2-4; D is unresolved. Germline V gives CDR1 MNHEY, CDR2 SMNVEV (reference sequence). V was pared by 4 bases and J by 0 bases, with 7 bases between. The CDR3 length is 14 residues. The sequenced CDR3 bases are TGTGCCAGCAGTTCGGTCATAGCCAAAAACATT. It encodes CASSSVIAKNI. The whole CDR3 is CASSSVIAKNIQYF.

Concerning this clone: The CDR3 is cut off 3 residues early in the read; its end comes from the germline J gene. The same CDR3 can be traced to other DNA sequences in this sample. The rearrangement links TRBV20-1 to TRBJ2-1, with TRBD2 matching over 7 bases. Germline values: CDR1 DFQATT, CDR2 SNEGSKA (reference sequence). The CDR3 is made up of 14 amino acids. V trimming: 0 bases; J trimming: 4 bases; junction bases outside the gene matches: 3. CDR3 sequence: CSAREASGYNEQFF. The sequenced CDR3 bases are TGCAGTGCTAGAGAGGCTAGCGGTTACAATGAG.

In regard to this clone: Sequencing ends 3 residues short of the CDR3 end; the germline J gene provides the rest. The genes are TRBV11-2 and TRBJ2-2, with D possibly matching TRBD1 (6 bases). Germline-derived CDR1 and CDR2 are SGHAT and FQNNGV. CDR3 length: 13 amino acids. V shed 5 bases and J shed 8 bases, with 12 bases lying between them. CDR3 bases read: TGTGCCAGCAGCCCCCTTGGACAGGGGGAG. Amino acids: CASSPLGQGE. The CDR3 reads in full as CASSPLGQGELFF.

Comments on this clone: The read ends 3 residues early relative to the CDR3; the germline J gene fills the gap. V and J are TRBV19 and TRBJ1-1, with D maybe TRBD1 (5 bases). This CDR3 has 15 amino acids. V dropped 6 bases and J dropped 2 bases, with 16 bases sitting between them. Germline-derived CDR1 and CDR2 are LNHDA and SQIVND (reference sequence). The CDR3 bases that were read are TGTGCCAGTAGCCTTCAAAGGGGAGTTAACACTGAA. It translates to CASSLQRGVNTE. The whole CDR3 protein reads CASSLQRGVNTEAFF. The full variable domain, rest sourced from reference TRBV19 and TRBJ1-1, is DGGITQSPKYLFRKEGQNVTLSCEQNLNHDAMYWYRQDPGQGLRLIYYSQIVNDFQKGDIAEGYSVSREKKESFPLTVTSAQKNPTAFYLCASSLQRGVNTEAFFGQGTRLTVV.

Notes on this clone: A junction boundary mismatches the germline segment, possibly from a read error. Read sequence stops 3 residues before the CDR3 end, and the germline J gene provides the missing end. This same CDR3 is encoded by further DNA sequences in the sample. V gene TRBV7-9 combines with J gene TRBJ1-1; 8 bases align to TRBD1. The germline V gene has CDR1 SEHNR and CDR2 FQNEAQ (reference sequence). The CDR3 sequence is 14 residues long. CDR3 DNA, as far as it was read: TGTGCCAGCAGCTTAGGACAGGGGAACACTGAG. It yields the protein CASSLGQGNTE. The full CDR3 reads CASSLGQGNTEAFF.

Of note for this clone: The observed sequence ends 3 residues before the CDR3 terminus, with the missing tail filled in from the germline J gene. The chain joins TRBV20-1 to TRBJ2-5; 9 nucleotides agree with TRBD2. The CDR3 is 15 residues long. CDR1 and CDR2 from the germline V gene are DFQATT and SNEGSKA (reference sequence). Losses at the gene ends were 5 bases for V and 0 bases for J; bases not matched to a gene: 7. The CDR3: CSAFHSGGYQETQYF. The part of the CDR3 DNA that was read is TGCAGTGCTTTCCATAGCGGGGGTTACCAAGAGACC.

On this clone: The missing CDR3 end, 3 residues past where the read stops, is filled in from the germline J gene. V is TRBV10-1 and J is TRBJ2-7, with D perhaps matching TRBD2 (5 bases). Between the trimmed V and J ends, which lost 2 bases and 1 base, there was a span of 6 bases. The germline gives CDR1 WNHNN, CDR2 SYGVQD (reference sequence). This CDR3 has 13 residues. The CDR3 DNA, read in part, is TGCGCCAGCAGTGAGGCGGGTTCCTACGAG. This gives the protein CASSEAGSYE. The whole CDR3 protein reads CASSEAGSYEQYF.

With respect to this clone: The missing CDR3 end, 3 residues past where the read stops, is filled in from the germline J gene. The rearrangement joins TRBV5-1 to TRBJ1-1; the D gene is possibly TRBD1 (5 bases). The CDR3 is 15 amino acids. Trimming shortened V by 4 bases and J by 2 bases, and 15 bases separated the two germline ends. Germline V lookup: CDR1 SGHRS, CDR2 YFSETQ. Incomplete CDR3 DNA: TGCGCCAGCAGCCCGGAGGGGATCCGAAACACTGAA. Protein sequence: CASSPEGIRNTE. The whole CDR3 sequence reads CASSPEGIRNTEAFF.

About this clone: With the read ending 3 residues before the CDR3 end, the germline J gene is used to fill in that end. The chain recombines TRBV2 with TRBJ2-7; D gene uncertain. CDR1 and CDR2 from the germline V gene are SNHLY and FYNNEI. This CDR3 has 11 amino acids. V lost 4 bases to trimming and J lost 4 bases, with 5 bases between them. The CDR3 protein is CASSAEYEQYF. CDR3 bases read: TGTGCCAGCAGTGCAGAGTACGAG.

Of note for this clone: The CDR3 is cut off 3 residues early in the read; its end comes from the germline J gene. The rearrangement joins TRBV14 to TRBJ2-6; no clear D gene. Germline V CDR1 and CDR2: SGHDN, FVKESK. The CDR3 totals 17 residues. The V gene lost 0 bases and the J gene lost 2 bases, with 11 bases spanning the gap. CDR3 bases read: TGTGCCAGCAGCCAAGAGGCCAGGCGCCCTGGGGCCAACGTC. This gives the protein CASSQEARRPGANV. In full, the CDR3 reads CASSQEARRPGANVLTF.

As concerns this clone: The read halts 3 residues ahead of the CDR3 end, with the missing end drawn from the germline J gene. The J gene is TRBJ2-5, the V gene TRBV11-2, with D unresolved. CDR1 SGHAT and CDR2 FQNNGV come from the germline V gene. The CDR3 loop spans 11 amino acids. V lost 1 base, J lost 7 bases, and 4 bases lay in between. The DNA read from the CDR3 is TGTGCCAGCAGCTTAGTCGGGACC. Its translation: CASSLVGT. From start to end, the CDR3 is CASSLVGTQYF.

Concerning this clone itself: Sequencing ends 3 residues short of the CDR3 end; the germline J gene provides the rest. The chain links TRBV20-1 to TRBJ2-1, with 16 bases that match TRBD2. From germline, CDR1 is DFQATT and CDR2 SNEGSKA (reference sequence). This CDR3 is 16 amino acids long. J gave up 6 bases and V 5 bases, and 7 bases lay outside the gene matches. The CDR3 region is CSAAGTSGGARNEQFF. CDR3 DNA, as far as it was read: TGCAGTGCTGCCGGGACTAGCGGGGGGGCCCGCAATGAG.

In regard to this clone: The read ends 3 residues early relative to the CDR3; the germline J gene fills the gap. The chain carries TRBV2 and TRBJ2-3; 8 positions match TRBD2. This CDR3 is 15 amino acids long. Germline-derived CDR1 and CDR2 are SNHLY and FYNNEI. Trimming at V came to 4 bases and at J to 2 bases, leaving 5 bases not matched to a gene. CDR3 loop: CASSAGGLFTDTQYF. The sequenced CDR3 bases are TGTGCCAGCAGTGCGGGGGGGCTCTTCACAGATACG. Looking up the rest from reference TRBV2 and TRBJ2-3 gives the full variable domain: EPEVTQTPSHQVTQMGQEVILRCVPISNHLYFYWYRQILGQKVEFLVSFYNNEISEKSEIFDDQFSVERPDGSNFTLKIRSTKLEDSAMYFCASSAGGLFTDTQYFGPGTRLTVL.

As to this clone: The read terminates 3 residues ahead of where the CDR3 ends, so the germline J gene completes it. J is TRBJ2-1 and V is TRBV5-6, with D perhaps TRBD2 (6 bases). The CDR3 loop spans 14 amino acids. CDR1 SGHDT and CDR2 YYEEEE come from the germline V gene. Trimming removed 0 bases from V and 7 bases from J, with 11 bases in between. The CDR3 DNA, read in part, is TGTGCCAGCAGCTTGGAGGAGGGTACGAATGAG. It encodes CASSLEEGTNE. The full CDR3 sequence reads CASSLEEGTNEQFF. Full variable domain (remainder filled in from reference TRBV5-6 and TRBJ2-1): DAGVTQSPTHLIKTRGQQVTLRCSPKSGHDTVSWYQQALGQGPQFIFQYYEEEERQRGNFPDRFSGHQFPNYSSELNVNALLLGDSALYLCASSLEEGTNEQFFGPGTRLTVL.

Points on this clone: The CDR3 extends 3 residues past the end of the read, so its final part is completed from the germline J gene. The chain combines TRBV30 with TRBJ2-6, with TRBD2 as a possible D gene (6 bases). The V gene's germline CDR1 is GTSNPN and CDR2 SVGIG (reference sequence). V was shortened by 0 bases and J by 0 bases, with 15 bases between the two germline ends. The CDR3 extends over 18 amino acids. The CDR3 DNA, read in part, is TGTGCCTGGAGTGTCATACGGGGGAAAGCCTCTGGGGCCAACGTC. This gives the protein CAWSVIRGKASGANV. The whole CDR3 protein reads CAWSVIRGKASGANVLTF.

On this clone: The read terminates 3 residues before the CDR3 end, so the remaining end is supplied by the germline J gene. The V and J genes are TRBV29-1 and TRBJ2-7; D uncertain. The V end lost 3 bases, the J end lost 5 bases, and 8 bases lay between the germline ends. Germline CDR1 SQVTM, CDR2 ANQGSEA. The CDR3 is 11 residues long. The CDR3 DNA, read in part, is TGCAGCGTTGACAACGCGAACGAG. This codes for CSVDNANE. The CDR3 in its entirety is CSVDNANEQYF.

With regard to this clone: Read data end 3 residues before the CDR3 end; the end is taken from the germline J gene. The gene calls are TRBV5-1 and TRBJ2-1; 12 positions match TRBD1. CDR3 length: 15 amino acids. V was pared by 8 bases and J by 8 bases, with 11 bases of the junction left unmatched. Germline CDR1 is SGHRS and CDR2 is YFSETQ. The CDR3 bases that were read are TGCGCCAGTGGACTCGGGACAGGGGGCAGCGATGAG. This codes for CASGLGTGGSDE. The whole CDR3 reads CASGLGTGGSDEQFF.

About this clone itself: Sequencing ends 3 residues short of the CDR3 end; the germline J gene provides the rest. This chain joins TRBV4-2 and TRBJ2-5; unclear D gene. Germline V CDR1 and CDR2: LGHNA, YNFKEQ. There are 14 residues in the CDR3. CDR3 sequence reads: CASSQDLTDLTQYF. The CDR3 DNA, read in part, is TGTGCCAGCAGCCAAGATCTCACAGACCTTACC.

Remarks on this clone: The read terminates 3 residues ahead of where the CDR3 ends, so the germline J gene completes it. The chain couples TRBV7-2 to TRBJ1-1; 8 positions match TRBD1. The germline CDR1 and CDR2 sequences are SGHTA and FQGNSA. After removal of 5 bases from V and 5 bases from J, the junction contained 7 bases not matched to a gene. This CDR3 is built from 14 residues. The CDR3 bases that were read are TGTGCCAGCAGCCCGGCAGGGGGCAGGACTGAA. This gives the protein CASSPAGGRTE. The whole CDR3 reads CASSPAGGRTEAFF.

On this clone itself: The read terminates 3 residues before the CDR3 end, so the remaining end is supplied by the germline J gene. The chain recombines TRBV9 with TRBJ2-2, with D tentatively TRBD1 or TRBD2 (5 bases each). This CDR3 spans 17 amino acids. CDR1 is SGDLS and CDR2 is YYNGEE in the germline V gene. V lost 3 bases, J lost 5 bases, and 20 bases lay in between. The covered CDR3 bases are TGTGCCAGCAGCGAGGGGATAGGGGAGATAGTTACCGGGGAG. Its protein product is CASSEGIGEIVTGE. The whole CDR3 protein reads CASSEGIGEIVTGELFF.

CDR3 bases read: TGCAGTGCTAGAGGACTCTGGCGCTCCTACAATGAG. Translated, it gives CSARGLWRSYNE. The full-length CDR3 reads as CSARGLWRSYNEQFF. This rearrangement joins TRBV20-1 to TRBJ2-1; no firm D call. Sequencing ends 3 residues short of the CDR3 end; the germline J gene provides the rest. This CDR3 is built from 15 residues. Trimming took 1 base from V and 0 from J, leaving 10 bases between them. Germline V gene data show CDR1 as DFQATT and CDR2 as SNEGSKA (reference sequence).

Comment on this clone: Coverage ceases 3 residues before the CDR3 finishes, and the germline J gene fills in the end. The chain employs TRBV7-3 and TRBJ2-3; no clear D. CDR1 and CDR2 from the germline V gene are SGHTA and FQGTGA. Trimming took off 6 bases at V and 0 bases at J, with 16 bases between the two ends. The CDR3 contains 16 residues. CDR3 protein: CASSPRAPASTDTQYF. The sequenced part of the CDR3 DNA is TGTGCCAGCAGTCCTAGAGCGCCAGCTAGCACAGATACG.

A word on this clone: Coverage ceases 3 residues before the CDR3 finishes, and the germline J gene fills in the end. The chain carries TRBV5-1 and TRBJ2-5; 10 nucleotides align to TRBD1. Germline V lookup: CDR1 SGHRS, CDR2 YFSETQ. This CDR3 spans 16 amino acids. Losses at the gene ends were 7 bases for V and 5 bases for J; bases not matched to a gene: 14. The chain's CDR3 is CASGRRGQGRPETQYF. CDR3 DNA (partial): TGCGCCAGCGGCCGCCGGGGACAGGGGAGGCCGGAGACC. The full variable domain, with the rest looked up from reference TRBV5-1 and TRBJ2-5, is KAGVTQTPRYLIKTRGQQVTLSCSPISGHRSVSWYQQTPGQGLQFLFEYFSETQRNKGNFPGRFSGRQFSNSRSEMNVSTLELGDSALYLCASGRRGQGRPETQYFGPGTRLLVL.

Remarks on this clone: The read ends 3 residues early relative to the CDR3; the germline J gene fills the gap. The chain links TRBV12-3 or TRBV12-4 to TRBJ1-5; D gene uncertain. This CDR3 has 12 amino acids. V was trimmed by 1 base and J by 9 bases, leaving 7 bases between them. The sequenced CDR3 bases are TGTGCCAGCAGTTTAGATGGGCCGCCC. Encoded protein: CASSLDGPP. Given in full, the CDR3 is CASSLDGPPQHF.

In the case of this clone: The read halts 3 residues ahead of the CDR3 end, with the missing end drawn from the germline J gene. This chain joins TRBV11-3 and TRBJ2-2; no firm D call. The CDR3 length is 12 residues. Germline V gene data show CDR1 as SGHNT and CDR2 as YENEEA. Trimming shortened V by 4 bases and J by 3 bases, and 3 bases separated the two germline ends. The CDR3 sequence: CASSSYTGELFF. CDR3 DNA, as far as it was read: TGTGCCAGCAGCTCCTACACCGGGGAG.

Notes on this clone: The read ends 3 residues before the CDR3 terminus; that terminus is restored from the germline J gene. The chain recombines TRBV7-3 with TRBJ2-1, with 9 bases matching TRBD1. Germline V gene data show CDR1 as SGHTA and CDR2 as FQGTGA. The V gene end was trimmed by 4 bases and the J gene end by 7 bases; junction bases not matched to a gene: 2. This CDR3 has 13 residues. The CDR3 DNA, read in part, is TGTGCCAGCAGCTCGACAGGGGGGAATGAG. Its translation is CASSSTGGNE. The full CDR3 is CASSSTGGNEQFF.

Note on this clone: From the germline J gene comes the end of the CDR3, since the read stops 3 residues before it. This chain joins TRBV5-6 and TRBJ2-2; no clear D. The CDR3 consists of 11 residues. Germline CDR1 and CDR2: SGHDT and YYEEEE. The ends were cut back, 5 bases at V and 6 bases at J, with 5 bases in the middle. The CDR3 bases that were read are TGTGCCAGCAGACGGGCCGGGGAG. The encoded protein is CASRRAGE. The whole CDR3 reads CASRRAGELFF.

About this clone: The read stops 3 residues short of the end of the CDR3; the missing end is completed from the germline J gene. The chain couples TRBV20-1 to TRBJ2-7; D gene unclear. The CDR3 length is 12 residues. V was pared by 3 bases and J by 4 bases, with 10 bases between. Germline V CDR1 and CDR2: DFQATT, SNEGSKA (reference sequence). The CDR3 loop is CSARFQTYEQYF. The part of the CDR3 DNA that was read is TGCAGTGCTAGGTTTCAGACTTACGAG.

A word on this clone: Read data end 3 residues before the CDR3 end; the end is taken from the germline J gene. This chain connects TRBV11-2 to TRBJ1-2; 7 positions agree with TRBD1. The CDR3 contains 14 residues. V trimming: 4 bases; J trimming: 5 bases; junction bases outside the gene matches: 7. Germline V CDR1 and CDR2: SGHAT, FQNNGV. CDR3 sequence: CASSSRDRDYGYTF. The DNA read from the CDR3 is TGTGCCAGCAGCTCCCGAGACAGGGATTATGGC.

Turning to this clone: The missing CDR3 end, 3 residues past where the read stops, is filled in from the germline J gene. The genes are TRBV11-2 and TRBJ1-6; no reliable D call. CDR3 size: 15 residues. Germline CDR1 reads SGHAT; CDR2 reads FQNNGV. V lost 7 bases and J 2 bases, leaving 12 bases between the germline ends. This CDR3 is CASTPVEPYNSPLHF. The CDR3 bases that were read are TGTGCCAGCACCCCGGTTGAGCCCTATAATTCACCC.

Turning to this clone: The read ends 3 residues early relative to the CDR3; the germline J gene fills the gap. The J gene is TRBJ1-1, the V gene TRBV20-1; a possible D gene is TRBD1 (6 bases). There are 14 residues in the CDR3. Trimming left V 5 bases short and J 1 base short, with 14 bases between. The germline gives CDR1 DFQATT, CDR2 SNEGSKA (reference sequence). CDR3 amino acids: CSAYNRARNTEAFF. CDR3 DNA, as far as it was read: TGCAGTGCTTACAACAGGGCTAGGAACACTGAA.